A single sample gave rise to the 20 T cell receptor beta chains below, sequenced in a study of blood T cell repertoires in COVID-19. Only in-frame clones appear in the TCRdb table, and some are missing; sequencing was by immunoSEQ multiplex PCR. The table includes roughly 170,000 clones, approximately 80% detected once. Sequences were obtained from peripheral blood. The receptors here all came from a human donor in a cohort sampled during active COVID-19.

This clone was seen only a few times. The chain links TRBV2 to TRBJ1-2, with 8 nucleotides matching TRBD1. The CDR3 contains 13 residues. In germline, CDR1 is SNHLY, CDR2 FYNNEI. With V trimmed by 6 bases and J by 4 bases, 4 bases remained unmatched. The DNA for the CDR3 is TGTGCCAGCAGCTATGACAGGGGCTATGGCTACACCTTC. This codes for CASSYDRGYGYTF.

This chain links TRBV5-1 with TRBJ1-2; D unclear. Germline V gives CDR1 SGHRS, CDR2 YFSETQ. CDR3 size: 14 residues. V lost 0 bases to trimming and J lost 8 bases, with 14 bases between them. Written as DNA, the CDR3 is TGCGCCAGCAGCTTGGGTAGCCAGAGAGACGGCTACACCTTC. Encoded protein: CASSLGSQRDGYTF. Looking up the rest from reference TRBV5-1 and TRBJ1-2 gives the full variable domain: KAGVTQTPRYLIKTRGQQVTLSCSPISGHRSVSWYQQTPGQGLQFLFEYFSETQRNKGNFPGRFSGRQFSNSRSEMNVSTLELGDSALYLCASSLGSQRDGYTFGSGTRLTVV.

The chain links TRBV7-2 to TRBJ2-3, with 7 nucleotides matching TRBD2. This CDR3 contains 14 residues. The germline V gene encodes CDR1 SGHTA and CDR2 FQGNSA. Unmatched junction bases numbered 6, after V lost 7 bases and J lost 2 bases. The CDR3 DNA sequence: TGTGCCAGCAAGCCCGGGGGGTCCACAGATACGCAGTATTTT. Protein sequence: CASKPGGSTDTQYF. The full variable domain, completed using reference TRBV7-2 and TRBJ2-3, is GAGVSQSPSNKVTEKGKDVELRCDPISGHTALYWYRQSLGQGLEFLIYFQGNSAPDKSGLPSDRFSAERTGGSVSTLTIQRTQQEDSAVYLCASKPGGSTDTQYFGPGTRLTVL.

This rearrangement joins TRBV4-1 to TRBJ2-6, with TRBD1 as a possible D gene (5 bases). The CDR3 runs 17 residues. V was shortened by 0 bases and J by 1 base, with 10 bases between the two germline ends. Germline CDR1 is MGHRA and CDR2 is YSYEKL. The CDR3 DNA is TGCGCCAGCAGCCAAGAGACCAGGGCGTCTGGGGCCAACGTCCTGACTTTC. Its protein product is CASSQETRASGANVLTF.

This clone has only a few counts. The J gene is TRBJ1-5, the V gene TRBV21-1; the tabulated D call, TRBD1, remains unverified against the DNA. TRBV21-1 is marked as a pseudogene. This CDR3 has 14 residues. CDR3 coding DNA: TGTGCCAGCAGCAAAGGGCTTAGCAATCAGCCCCAGCATTTT. Translated: CASSKGLSNQPQHF.

V is TRBV12-5 and J is TRBJ2-7; D perhaps matches TRBD2 (5 bases). The V end lost 1 base, the J end lost 6 bases, and 7 bases lay between the germline ends. This CDR3 spans 12 amino acids. Germline CDR1 reads LGHNT; CDR2 reads FRNRAP. CDR3 sequence (DNA): TGTGCTAGTGGTTTGGCGCTAGCCGAGCAGTACTTC. It is translated as CASGLALAEQYF.

The gene calls are TRBV2 and TRBJ1-5; tentatively, D is TRBD1 (5 bases). Germline CDR1 SNHLY, CDR2 FYNNEI. V was trimmed by 5 bases and J by 5 bases, leaving 7 bases between them. This CDR3 is built from 12 residues. Written as DNA, the CDR3 is TGTGCCAGCAGTCAGGGTTATCAGCCCCAGCATTTT. Translated: CASSQGYQPQHF. The entire variable domain, with the rest obtained from reference TRBV2 and TRBJ1-5, is as follows: EPEVTQTPSHQVTQMGQEVILRCVPISNHLYFYWYRQILGQKVEFLVSFYNNEISEKSEIFDDQFSVERPDGSNFTLKIRSTKLEDSAMYFCASSQGYQPQHFGDGTRLSIL.

The rearrangement uses TRBV4-1 and TRBJ2-7, with 10 nucleotides matching TRBD2. Trimming removed 0 bases from V and 5 bases from J; junction bases left unmatched: 7. The CDR3 contains 16 residues. Germline assignment: CDR1 MGHRA and CDR2 YSYEKL. The CDR3 spells CASSQEPGTSDHEQYF. In DNA form, the CDR3 reads TGCGCCAGCAGCCAAGAACCCGGGACTAGCGACCACGAGCAGTACTTC.

The rearrangement links TRBV5-4 to TRBJ2-1; D is unclear. This CDR3 spans 11 amino acids. CDR1 and CDR2 from the germline V gene are SGHNT and YYREEE (reference sequence). The germline V and J ends were trimmed by 3 bases and 4 bases, with 2 bases remaining between them. The CDR3 loop reads CASSSYNEQFF. The CDR3 region has the DNA TGTGCCAGCAGCTCGTACAATGAGCAGTTCTTC.

The rearrangement uses TRBV7-8 and TRBJ1-2, with TRBD1 matching over 10 bases. Losses at the gene ends were 5 bases for V and 4 bases for J; bases not matched to a gene: 10. The germline CDR1 and CDR2 sequences are SGHVS and FQNEAQ. CDR3 length: 16 residues. The CDR3, as DNA: TGTGCCAGCAGCATAACGACAGGGGGCGAAGGCTATGGCTACACCTTC. Its protein is CASSITTGGEGYGYTF.

The V gene is TRBV30, the J gene TRBJ1-2, with 9 bases that match TRBD1. The CDR3 has 15 amino acids. J lost 7 bases, V lost 3 bases, and 12 bases had no gene match. CDR1 and CDR2 (germline): GTSNPN, SVGIG (reference sequence). In nucleotides, the CDR3 is TGTGCCTGGAGGGTAACCCCGGGACAGGGAATTGGCTACACCTTC. It codes for CAWRVTPGQGIGYTF. The full variable domain, in which reference TRBV30 and TRBJ1-2 provide the parts outside the CDR3, is SQTIHQWPATLVQPVGSPLSLECTVEGTSNPNLYWYRQAAGRGLQLLFYSVGIGQISSEVPQNLSASRPQDRQFILSSKKLLLSDSGFYLCAWRVTPGQGIGYTFGSGTRLTVV.

J is TRBJ2-7 and V is TRBV7-9; 9 nucleotides line up with TRBD1. The CDR3 is 16 amino acids. Germline trimming cut 5 bases from V and 5 bases from J; bases unmatched to any gene: 13. Germline V gene lookup returns CDR1 SEHNR and CDR2 FQNEAQ (reference sequence). In nucleotides, the CDR3 is TGTGCCAGCAGCCGAGCAAACTTGGGACAGGGAAACGAGCAGTACTTC. Amino acid sequence: CASSRANLGQGNEQYF. The entire variable domain, with the rest obtained from reference TRBV7-9 and TRBJ2-7, is as follows: DTGVSQNPRHKITKRGQNVTFRCDPISEHNRLYWYRQTLGQGPEFLTYFQNEAQLEKSRLLSDRFSAERPKGSFSTLEIQRTEQGDSAMYLCASSRANLGQGNEQYFGPGTRLTVT.

CDR3 protein: CASSQDPGDYGYTF. In nucleotides, the CDR3 is TGTGCCAGCAGCCAAGATCCGGGTGACTATGGCTACACCTTC. The chain couples TRBV3-1 (or the pseudogene TRBV3-2) to TRBJ1-2; no clear D gene. This CDR3 has 14 amino acids. The germline V and J ends were trimmed by 0 bases and 3 bases, with 8 bases remaining between them. Germline CDR1 LGHDT, CDR2 YNNKEL (reference sequence).

The J gene is TRBJ2-3, the V gene TRBV7-3, with D possibly matching TRBD2 (6 bases). Germline V CDR1 and CDR2: SGHTA, FQGTGA. V lost 0 bases, J lost 4 bases, and 11 bases lay in between. The length of the CDR3 is 15 residues. CDR3 in DNA: TGTGCCAGCAGCTTAACTGGCGGGGTGGCAGATACGCAGTATTTT. Translation gives CASSLTGGVADTQYF.

The chain links TRBV25-1 to TRBJ2-7, with TRBD1 matching over 7 bases. Losses at the gene ends were 4 bases for V and 6 bases for J; bases not matched to a gene: 21. Germline CDR1 reads MGHDK; CDR2 reads SYGVNS. The length of the CDR3 is 18 residues. The chain's CDR3 is CASSVGSYNRGPSGEQYF. CDR3 sequence (DNA): TGTGCCAGCAGTGTAGGGTCTTACAACAGGGGACCTTCAGGCGAGCAGTACTTC.

This chain joins TRBV7-6 and TRBJ1-2; D is undetermined. Germline assignment: CDR1 SGHVS and CDR2 FNYEAQ. CDR3 length equals 12 residues. Trimming removed 1 base from V and 6 bases from J, with 6 bases in between. In DNA, the CDR3 is TGTGCCAGCAGCTTAGTTAGTGATGGCTACACCTTC. This encodes CASSLVSDGYTF.

The chain uses TRBV6-5 and TRBJ1-1, with D uncertain. Between the trimmed V and J ends, which lost 6 bases and 3 bases, there was a span of 14 bases. The CDR3 is 14 residues long. Germline V lookup: CDR1 MNHEY, CDR2 SVGAGI. CDR3 DNA: TGTGCCAGCAGATGGCAGGTGAGCCACACTGAAGCTTTCTTT. Residues: CASRWQVSHTEAFF.

The gene calls are TRBV21-1 and TRBJ2-7; the tabulated D call, TRBD1, remains unverified against the DNA. TRBV21-1 is a recognized pseudogene. CDR3 length: 17 residues. The CDR3 DNA reads as TGTGCCAGCAGCAGGGACATGTCTTGGACGAAGATTTACGAGCAGTACTTC. Translating it yields CASSRDMSWTKIYEQYF.

This chain joins TRBV6-5 and TRBJ1-1; a weak D match, TRBD1 (6 bases). V lost 8 bases, J lost 2 bases, and 15 bases lay in between. The CDR3 is made up of 14 amino acids. Germline CDR1 reads MNHEY; CDR2 reads SVGAGI. CDR3 nucleotides: TGTGCCAGCTACCAAAGGACAGCTAACACTGAAGCTTTCTTT. Amino acid sequence: CASYQRTANTEAFF.

CDR3 region: CASSRESNEKLFF. In DNA form, the CDR3 reads TGTGCCAGCAGCCGGGAGAGTAATGAAAAACTGTTTTTT. This chain joins TRBV7-9 and TRBJ1-4; D call uncertain. Trimming left V 5 bases short and J 4 bases short, with 8 bases between. This CDR3 is 13 amino acids long. Germline assignment: CDR1 SEHNR and CDR2 FQNEAQ (reference sequence).